This entry describes one TCR beta chain. What it binds is unknown. From germline, CDR1 is MNHEY and CDR2 SVGAGI. The V segment lost 4 bases and the J segment 0 bases; nucleotides outside the gene matches: 13. This CDR3 is 18 amino acids long. These data originate in a study of blood T cells in healthy people across ages. Findings and limits, study-wide: There was no known CMV status for donors, so expanded clonotype changes were possibly confounded.

Through a sample-barcoded 5' primer and a J-beta primer mix, a second PCR was run for about 7 to 12 cycles. Unique molecular identifiers of 12 random nucleotides labeled each cDNA. TCRdb reprocessed the 5' RACE reads with MiXCR, giving one entry per CDR3 protein. The table records hundreds of thousands of distinct CDR3 sequences, 53% of them present only once. Sequenced material: blood. The clonotype comes from an elderly man in good health. This chain joins TRBV6-5 and TRBJ1-2; 8 bases map to TRBD1. The CDR3 is CASSSRTGQVKSNYGYTF. In DNA, the CDR3 is TGTGCCAGCAGTTCTCGGACAGGGCAGGTCAAATCTAACTATGGCTACACCTTC.